In this sample, the clone carrying this T cell receptor beta chain turned up many times. Its antigen is as yet unknown. The CDR3 end falls 3 residues outside the read, so it is completed with the germline J gene. CVID subjects were neither ill nor on immunomodulatory or immunosuppressive medication at sampling. Germline V gene data show CDR1 as LNHDA and CDR2 as SQIVND (reference sequence). CDR3 length equals 13 residues. V lost 4 bases and J 6 bases, leaving 13 bases between the germline ends. The entry originates in a study of T cell clonality in common variable immunodeficiency. Study observations and caveats: In common variable immunodeficiency, TCR beta chains reportedly carried fewer deletions and N-nucleotide insertions.

The assay was immunoSEQ multiplex PCR, and TCRdb's table has in-frame clones only and misses some. There are roughly 30,000 clones in the sample, none observed a single time. The chain combines TRBV19 with TRBJ2-7; the D call may be TRBD1 or TRBD2 (6 bases each). The source of this sequence is a human donor with common variable immunodeficiency. Source material: peripheral blood mononuclear cells. CDR3 bases read: TGTGCCAGTAGTAAGTTAGGGGGAGGCGAG. As protein: CASSKLGGGE. The entire CDR3 protein reads CASSKLGGGEQYF.